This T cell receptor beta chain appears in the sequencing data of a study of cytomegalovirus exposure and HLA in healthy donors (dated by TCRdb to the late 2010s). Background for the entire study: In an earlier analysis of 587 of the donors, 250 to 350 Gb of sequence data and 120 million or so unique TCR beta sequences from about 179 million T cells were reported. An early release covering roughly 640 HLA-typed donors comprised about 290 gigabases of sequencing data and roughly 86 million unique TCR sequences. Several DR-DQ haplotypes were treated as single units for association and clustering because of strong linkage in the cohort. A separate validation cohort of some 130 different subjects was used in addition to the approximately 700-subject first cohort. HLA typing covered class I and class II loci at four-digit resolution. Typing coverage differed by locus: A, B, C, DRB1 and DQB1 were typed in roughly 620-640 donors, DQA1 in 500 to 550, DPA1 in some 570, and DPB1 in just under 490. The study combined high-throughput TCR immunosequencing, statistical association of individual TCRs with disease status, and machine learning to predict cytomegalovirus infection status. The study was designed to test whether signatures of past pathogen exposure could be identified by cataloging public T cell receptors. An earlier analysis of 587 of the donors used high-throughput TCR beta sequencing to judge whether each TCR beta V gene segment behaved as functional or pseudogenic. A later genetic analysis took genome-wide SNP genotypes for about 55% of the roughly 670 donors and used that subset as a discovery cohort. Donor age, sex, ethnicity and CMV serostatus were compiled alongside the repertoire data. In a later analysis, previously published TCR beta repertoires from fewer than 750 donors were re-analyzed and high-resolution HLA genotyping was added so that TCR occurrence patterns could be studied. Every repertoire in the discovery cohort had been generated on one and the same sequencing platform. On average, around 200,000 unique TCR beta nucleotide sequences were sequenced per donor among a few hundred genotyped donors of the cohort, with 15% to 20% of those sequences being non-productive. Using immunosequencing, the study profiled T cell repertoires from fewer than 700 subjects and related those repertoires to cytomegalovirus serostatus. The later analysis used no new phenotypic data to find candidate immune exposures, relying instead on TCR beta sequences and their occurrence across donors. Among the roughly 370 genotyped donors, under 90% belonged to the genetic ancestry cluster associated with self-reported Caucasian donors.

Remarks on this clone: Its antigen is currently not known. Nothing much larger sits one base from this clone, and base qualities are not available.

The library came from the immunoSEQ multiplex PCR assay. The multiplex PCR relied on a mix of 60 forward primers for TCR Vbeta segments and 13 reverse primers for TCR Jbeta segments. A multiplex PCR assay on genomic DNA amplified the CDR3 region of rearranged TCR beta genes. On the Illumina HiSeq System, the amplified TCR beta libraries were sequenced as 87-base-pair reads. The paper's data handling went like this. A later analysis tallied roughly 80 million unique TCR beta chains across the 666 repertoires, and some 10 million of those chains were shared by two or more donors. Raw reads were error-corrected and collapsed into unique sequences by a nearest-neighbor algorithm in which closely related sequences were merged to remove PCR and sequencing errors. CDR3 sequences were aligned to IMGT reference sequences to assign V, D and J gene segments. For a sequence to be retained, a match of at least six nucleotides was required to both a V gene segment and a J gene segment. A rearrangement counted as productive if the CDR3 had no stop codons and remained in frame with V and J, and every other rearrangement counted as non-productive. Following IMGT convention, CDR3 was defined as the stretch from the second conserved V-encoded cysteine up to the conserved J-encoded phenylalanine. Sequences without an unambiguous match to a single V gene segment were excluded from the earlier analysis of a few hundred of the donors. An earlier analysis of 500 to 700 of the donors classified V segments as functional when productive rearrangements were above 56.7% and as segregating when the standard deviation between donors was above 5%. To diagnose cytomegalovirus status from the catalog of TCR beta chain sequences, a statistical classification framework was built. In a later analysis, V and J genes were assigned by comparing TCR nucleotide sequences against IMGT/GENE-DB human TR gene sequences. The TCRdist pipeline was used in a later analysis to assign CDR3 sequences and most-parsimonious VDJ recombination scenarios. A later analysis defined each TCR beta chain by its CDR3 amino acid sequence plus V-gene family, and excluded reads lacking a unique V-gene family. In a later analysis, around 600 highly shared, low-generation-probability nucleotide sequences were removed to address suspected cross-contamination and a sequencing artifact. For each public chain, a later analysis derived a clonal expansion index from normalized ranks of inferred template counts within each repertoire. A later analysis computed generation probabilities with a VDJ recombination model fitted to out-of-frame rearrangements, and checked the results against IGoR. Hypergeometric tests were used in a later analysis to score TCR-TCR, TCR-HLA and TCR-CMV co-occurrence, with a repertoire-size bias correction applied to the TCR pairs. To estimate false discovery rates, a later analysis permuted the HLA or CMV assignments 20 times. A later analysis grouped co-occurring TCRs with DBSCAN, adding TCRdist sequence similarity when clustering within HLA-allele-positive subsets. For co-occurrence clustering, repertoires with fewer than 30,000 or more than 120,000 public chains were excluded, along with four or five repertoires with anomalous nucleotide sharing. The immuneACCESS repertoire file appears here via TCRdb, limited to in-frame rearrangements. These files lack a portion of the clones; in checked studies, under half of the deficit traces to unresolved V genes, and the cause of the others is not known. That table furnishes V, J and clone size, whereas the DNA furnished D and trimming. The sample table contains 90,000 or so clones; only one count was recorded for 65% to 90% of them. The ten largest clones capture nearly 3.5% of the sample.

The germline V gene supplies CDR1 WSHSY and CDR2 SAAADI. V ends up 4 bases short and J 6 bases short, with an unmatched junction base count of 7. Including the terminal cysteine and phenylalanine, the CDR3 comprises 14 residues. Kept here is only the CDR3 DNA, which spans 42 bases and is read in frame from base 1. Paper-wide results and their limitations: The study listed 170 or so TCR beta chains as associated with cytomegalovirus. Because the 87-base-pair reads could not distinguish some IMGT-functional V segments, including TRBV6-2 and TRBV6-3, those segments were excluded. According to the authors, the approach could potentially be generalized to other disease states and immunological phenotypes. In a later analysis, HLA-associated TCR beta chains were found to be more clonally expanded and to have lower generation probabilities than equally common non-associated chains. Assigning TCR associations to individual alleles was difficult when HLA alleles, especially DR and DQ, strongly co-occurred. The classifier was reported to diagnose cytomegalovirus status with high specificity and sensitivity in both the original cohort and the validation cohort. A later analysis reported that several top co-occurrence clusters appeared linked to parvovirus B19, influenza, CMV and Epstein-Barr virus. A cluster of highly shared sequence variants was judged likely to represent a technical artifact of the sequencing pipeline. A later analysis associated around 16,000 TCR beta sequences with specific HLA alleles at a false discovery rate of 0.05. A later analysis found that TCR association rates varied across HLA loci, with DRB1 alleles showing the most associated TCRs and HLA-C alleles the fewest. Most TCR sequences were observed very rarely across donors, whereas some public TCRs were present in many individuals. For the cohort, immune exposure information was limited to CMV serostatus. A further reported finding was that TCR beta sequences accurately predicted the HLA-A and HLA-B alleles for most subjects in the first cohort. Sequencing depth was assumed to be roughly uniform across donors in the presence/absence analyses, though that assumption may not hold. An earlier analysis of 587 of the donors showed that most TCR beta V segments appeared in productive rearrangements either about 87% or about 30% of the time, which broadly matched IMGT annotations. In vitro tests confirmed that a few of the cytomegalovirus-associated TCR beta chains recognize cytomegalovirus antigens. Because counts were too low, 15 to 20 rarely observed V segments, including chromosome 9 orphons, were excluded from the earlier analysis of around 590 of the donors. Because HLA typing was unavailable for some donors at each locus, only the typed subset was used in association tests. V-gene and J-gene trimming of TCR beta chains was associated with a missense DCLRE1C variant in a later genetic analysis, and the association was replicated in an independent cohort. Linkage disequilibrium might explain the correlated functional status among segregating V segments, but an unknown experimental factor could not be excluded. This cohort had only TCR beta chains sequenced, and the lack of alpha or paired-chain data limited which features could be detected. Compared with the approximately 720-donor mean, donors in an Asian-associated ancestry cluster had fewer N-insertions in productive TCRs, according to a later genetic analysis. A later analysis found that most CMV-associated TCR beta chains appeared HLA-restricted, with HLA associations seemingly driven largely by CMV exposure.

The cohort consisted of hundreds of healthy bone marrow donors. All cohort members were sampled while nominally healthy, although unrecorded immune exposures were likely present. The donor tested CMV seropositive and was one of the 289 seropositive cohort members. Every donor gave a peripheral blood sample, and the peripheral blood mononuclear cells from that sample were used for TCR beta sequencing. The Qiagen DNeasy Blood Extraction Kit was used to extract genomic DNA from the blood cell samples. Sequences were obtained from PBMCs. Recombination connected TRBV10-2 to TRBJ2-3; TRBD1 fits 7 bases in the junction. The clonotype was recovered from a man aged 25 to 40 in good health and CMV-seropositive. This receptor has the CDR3 CASSVTGKTDTQYF. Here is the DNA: TGCGCCAGCAGTGTGACAGGGAAAACGGATACGCAGTATTTT.